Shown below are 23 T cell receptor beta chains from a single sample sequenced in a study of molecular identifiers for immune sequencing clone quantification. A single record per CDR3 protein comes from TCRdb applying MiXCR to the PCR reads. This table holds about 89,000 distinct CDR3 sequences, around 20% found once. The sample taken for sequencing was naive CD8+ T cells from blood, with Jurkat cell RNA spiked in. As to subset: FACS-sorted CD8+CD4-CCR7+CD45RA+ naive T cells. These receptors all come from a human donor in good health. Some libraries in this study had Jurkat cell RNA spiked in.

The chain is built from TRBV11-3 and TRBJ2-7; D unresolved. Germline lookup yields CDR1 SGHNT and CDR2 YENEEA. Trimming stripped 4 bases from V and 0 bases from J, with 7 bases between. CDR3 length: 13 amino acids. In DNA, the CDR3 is TGTGCCAGCAGCTCCCTGAGCTCCTACGAGCAGTACTTC. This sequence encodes CASSSLSSYEQYF.

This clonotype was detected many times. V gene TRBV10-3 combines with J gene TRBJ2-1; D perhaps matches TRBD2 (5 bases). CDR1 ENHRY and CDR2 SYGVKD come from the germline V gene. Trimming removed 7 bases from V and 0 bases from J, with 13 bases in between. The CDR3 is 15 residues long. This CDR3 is CAITRSSGSYNEQFF. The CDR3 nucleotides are TGTGCCATCACCCGTTCAAGCGGCTCCTACAATGAGCAGTTCTTC.

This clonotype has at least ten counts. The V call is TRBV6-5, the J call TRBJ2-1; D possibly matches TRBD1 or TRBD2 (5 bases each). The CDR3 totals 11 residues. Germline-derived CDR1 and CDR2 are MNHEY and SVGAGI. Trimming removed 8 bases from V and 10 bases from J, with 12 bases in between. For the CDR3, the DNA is TGTGCCAGCGCAGCTGGGACCGAGCAGTTCTTC. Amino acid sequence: CASAAGTEQFF.

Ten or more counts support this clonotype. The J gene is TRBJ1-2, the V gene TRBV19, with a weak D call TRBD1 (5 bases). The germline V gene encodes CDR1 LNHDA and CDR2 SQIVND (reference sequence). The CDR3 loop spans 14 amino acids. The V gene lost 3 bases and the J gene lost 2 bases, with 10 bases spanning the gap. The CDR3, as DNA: TGTGCCAGTAGTATTTTTGAGGGGAACTATGGCTACACCTTC. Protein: CASSIFEGNYGYTF.

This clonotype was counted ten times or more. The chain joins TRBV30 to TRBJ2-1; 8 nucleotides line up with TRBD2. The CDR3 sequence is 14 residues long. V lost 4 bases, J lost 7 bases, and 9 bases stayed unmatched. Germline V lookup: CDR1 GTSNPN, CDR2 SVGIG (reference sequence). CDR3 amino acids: CAWTGLTGGNEQFF. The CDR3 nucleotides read TGTGCCTGGACGGGACTAACGGGAGGGAATGAGCAGTTCTTC.

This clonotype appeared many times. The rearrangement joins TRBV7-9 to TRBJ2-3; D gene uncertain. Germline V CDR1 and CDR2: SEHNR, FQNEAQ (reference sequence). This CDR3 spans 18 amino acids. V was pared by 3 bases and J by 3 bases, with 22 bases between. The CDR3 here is CASSLDPKSPHTTDTQYF. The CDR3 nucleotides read TGTGCCAGCAGCTTGGACCCAAAATCCCCTCACACGACAGATACGCAGTATTTT.

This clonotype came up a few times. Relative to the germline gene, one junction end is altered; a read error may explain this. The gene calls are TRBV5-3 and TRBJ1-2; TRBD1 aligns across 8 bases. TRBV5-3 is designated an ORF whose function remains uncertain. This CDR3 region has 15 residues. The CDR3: CASSLENRGVYGYTF. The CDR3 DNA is TGTGCCAGCAGCTTGGAGAACAGGGGGGTCTATGGCTACACCTTC.

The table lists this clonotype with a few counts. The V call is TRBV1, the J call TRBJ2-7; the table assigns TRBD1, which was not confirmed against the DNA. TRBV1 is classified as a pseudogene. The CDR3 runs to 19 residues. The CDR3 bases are TGCGCCAGCAGCCAAAGAGCGCGACAGGGGGGAGTCTCGGCCTACGAGCAGTACTTC. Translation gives CASSQRARQGGVSAYEQYF.

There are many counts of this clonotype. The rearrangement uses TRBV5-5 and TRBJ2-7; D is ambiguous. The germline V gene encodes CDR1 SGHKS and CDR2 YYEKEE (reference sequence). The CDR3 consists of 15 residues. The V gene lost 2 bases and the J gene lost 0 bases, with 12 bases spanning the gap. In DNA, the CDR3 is TGTGCCAGCAGCTTACCCCCGTCAGCCTCCTACGAGCAGTACTTC. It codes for CASSLPPSASYEQYF.

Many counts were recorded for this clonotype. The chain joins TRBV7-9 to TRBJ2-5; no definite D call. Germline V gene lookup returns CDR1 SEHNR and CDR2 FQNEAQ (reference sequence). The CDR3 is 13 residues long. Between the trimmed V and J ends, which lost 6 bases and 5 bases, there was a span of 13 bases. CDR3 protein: CASRSPLGETQYF. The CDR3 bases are TGTGCCAGCAGGTCGCCTCTCGGTGAGACCCAGTACTTC.

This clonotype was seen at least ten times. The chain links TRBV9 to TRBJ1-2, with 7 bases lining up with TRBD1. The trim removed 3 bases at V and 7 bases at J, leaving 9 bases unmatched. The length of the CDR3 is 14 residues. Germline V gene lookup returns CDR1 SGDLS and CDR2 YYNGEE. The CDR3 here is CASSGQGIRVGYTF. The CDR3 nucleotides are TGTGCCAGCAGCGGACAGGGAATACGTGTTGGCTACACCTTC.

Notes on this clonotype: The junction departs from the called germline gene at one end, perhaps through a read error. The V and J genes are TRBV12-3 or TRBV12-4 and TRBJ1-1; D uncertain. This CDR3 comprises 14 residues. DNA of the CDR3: TGTGCCGGCAGACACACACTCAATCCCGGTGAAGCTTCCTTT. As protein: CAGRHTLNPGEASF.

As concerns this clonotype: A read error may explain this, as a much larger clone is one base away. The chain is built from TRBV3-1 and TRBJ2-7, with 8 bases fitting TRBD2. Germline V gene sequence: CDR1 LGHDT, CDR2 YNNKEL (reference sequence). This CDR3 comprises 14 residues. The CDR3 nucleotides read TGTGCCAGCAGCCAGGCGGGAGGTACCTACGGGCAGTACTTC. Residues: CASSQAGGTYGQYF.

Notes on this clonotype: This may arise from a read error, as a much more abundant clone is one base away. The CDR3 region is CASSFRGGPPLHF. CDR3 sequence (DNA): TGTGCCAGCAGTTTTCGGGGGGGTCCACCCCTCCACTTT. The chain couples TRBV27 to TRBJ1-6; perhaps TRBD1 as D (5 bases). V shed 3 bases and J shed 11 bases, with 11 bases lying between them. The CDR3 extends over 13 amino acids. The germline V gene has CDR1 MNHEY and CDR2 SMNVEV (reference sequence).

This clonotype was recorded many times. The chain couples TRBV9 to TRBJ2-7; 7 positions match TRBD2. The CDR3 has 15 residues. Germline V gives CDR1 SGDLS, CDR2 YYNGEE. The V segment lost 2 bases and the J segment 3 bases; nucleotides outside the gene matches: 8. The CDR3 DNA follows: TGTGCCAGCAGCGTCGGGCGGGAGCCTGGCTACGAGCAGTACTTC. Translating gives CASSVGREPGYEQYF. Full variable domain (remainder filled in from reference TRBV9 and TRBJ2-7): DSGVTQTPKHLITATGQRVTLRCSPRSGDLSVYWYQQSLDQGLQFLIQYYNGEERAKGNILERFSAQQFPDLHSELNLSSLELGDSALYFCASSVGREPGYEQYFGPGTRLTVT.

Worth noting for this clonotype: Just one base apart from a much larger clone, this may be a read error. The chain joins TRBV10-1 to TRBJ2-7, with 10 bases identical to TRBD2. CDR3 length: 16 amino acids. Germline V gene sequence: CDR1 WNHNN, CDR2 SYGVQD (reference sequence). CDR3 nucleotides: TGCGCCAGCAGTGAGACTGCGGGACTAGCGACTTACGAGCAGCACTTC. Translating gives CASSETAGLATYEQHF.

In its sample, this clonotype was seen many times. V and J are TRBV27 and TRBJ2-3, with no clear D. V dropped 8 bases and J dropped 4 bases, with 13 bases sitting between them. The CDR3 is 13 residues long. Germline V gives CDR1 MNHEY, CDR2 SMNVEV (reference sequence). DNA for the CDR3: TGTGCCAGCGGCACCCAGACCCCAGATACGCAGTATTTT. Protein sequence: CASGTQTPDTQYF.

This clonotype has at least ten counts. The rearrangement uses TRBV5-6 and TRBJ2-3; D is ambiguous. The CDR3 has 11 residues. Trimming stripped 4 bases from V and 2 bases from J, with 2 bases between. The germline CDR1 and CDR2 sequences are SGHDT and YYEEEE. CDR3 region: CASSVTDTQYF. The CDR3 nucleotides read TGTGCCAGCAGCGTCACAGATACGCAGTATTTT.

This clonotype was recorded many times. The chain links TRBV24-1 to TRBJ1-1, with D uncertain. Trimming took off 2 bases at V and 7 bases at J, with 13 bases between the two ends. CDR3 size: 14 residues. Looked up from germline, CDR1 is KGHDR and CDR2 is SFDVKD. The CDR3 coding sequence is TGTGCCACCAGTGATTCCGGACTCTACGGTGAAGCTTTCTTT. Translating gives CATSDSGLYGEAFF.

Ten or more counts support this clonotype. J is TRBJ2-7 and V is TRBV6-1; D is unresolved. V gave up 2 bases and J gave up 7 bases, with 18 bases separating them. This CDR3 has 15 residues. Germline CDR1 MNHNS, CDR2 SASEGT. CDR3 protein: CASSENTLLSLEQYF. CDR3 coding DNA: TGTGCCAGCAGTGAAAACACCCTCTTGTCCCTGGAGCAGTACTTC.

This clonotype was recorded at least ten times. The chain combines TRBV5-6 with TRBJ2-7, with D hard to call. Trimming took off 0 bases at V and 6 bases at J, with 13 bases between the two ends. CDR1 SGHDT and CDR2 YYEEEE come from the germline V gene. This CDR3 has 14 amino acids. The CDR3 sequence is CASSLAAGLREQYF. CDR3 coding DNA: TGTGCCAGCAGCTTGGCGGCAGGCCTCCGCGAGCAGTACTTC.

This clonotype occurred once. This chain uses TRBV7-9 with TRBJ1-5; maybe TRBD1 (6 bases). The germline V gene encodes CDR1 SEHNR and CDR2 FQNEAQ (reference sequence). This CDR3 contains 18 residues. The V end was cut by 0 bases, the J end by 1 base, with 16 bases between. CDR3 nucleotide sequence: TGTGCCAGCAGCTTAGCGGGTAAAGGGGGATGCAGCAATCAGCCCCAGCATTTT. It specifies CASSLAGKGGCSNQPQHF. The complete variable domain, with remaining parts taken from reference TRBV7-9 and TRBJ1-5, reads DTGVSQNPRHKITKRGQNVTFRCDPISEHNRLYWYRQTLGQGPEFLTYFQNEAQLEKSRLLSDRFSAERPKGSFSTLEIQRTEQGDSAMYLCASSLAGKGGCSNQPQHFGDGTRLSIL.

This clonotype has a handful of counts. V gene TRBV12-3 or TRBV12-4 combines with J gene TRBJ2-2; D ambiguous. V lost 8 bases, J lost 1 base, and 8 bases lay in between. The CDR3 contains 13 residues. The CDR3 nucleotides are TGTGCCAGCGGTTCGGTGAACACCGGGGAGCTGTTTTTT. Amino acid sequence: CASGSVNTGELFF.